Below, 12 T cell receptor beta chains from the same sample are listed, as sequenced in a study of blood T cells in healthy people across ages. Together with a sample-barcoded 5' primer, a J-beta primer mix was included in a second PCR lasting 7 to 11 cycles. TCRdb re-derived calls from the 5' RACE reads in MiXCR, one entry per CDR3 protein. The table lists 550,000 to 650,000 distinct CDR3 sequences, about a quarter of them singletons, with approximately 4% in the top ten. This same sample was also taken into another study, of T cells of mothers and their children.

The specimen was blood. These receptors all come from a boy younger than 10 in good health.

This clonotype was found a few times. The genes are TRBV7-9 and TRBJ1-5; D call uncertain. CDR1 SEHNR and CDR2 FQNEAQ come from the germline V gene (reference sequence). This CDR3 comprises 15 residues. Trimming stripped 4 bases from V and 4 bases from J, with 14 bases between. CDR3: CASSSSVERNQPQHF. Here the CDR3 DNA reads TGTGCCAGCAGCTCATCAGTGGAACGTAATCAGCCCCAGCATTTT.

This clonotype was counted a few times. V usage is TRBV3-1 and J usage is TRBJ1-2; 10 positions agree with TRBD1. The CDR3 loop spans 16 amino acids. Germline values: CDR1 LGHDT, CDR2 YNNKEL (reference sequence). After removal of 3 bases from V and 3 bases from J, the junction contained 7 bases not matched to a gene. CDR3 residues: CASSQSGQGGDYGYTF. The CDR3 coding sequence is TGTGCCAGCAGCCAGTCCGGACAGGGGGGCGACTATGGCTACACCTTC.

The rearrangement links TRBV28 to TRBJ2-1; D remains unclear. CDR1 MDHEN and CDR2 SYDVKM come from the germline V gene. This CDR3 contains 13 residues. The V gene lost 4 bases and the J gene lost 8 bases, with 12 bases spanning the gap. The CDR3 nucleotides are TGTGCCAGCAGTTCAGACAATGAAGATGAGCAGTTCTTC. Translation gives CASSSDNEDEQFF.

This clonotype showed up just a few times. The J gene is TRBJ2-7, the V gene TRBV15, with D possibly TRBD2 on 5 matching bases. Trimming removed 3 bases from V and 7 bases from J, with 13 bases in between. CDR1 is LNHNV, CDR2 YYDKDF, per germline (reference sequence). There are 13 residues in the CDR3. The chain's CDR3 is CATSSSNSGEQYF. The CDR3 nucleotides are TGTGCCACCAGCAGCAGTAATTCGGGAGAGCAGTACTTC.

With regard to this clonotype: At one boundary the junction diverges from the germline segment, which might be a read error. The rearrangement links TRBV6-4 to TRBJ2-3; 7 positions match TRBD1. The germline V gene encodes CDR1 MRHNA and CDR2 SNTAGT. This CDR3 is 14 amino acids long. Written as DNA, the CDR3 is TGTGCCGGCAGTGACAGGGCGGCTGAGGGTTCCATGTATTTT. Translating gives CAGSDRAAEGSMYF.

This chain connects TRBV20-1 to TRBJ2-7; 12 nucleotides match TRBD1. V lost 6 bases, J lost 1 base, and 10 bases stayed unmatched. Germline V gives CDR1 DFQATT, CDR2 SNEGSKA (reference sequence). The CDR3 is 16 residues long. Here the CDR3 reads CSALSGTGGASYEQYF. CDR3 DNA sequence: TGCAGTGCCCTCTCCGGGACAGGGGGCGCTTCCTACGAGCAGTACTTC.

Concerning this clonotype itself: Compared with germline, one end of the junction differs, possibly owing to a read error. The chain recombines TRBV23-1 with TRBJ1-1, with D tentatively TRBD1 (5 bases). TRBV23-1 is treated as an ORF (open reading frame) with a function not yet certain. The CDR3 covers 17 residues. The CDR3 nucleotides are TGCGCCAGCAGTCAATCGGGGCAGGGAAAGATGAACACTGAAGCTCTCTTT. Translated, it gives CASSQSGQGKMNTEALF.

The CDR3 nucleotides read TGTGCCAGCAGCCTAACCTTGAGCAGGGGTTCACCCCTCCACTTT. Amino acid sequence: CASSLTLSRGSPLHF. The chain has TRBV14 and TRBJ1-6, with D perhaps matching TRBD1 (6 bases). The CDR3 extends over 15 amino acids. Trimming shortened V by 4 bases and J by 9 bases, and 16 bases separated the two germline ends. Germline CDR1 SGHDN, CDR2 FVKESK.

The chain carries TRBV6-2 or TRBV6-3 and TRBJ1-1; a weak D match, TRBD1 (5 bases). CDR3 length: 16 residues. Per the germline V gene, CDR1 is MNHEY and CDR2 is SVGEGT. V dropped 0 bases and J dropped 1 base, with 12 bases sitting between them. CDR3 DNA sequence: TGTGCCAGCAGTTACTCGACTGTCCAGGGGAACACTGAAGCTTTCTTT. Encoded protein: CASSYSTVQGNTEAFF.

This clonotype appeared a few times. V is TRBV6-2 or TRBV6-3 and J is TRBJ2-6; D is unclear. This CDR3 comprises 13 residues. The V gene's germline CDR1 is MNHEY and CDR2 SVGEGT. The germline V and J ends were trimmed by 8 bases and 0 bases, with 5 bases remaining between them. CDR3 loop: CASAISGANVLTF. The DNA for the CDR3 is TGTGCCAGCGCAATCTCTGGGGCCAACGTCCTGACTTTC.

This clonotype was observed once. The V and J genes are TRBV12-3 or TRBV12-4 and TRBJ2-5; 12 nucleotides align to TRBD2. The CDR3 covers 16 residues. V trimming: 2 bases; J trimming: 3 bases; junction bases outside the gene matches: 4. CDR3 sequence (DNA): TGTGCCAGCAGTTTATCCCCTAGCGGGGGGGAAGAGACCCAGTACTTC. Residues: CASSLSPSGGEETQYF.

The rearrangement joins TRBV7-2 to TRBJ2-2; D is perhaps TRBD2 (5 bases). Germline V gives CDR1 SGHTA, CDR2 FQGNSA. The length of the CDR3 is 13 residues. V lost 1 base and J 7 bases, leaving 7 bases between the germline ends. The CDR3 reads CASSLEEDGELFF. CDR3 nucleotides: TGTGCCAGCAGCTTAGAGGAGGACGGGGAGCTGTTTTTT.